These 25 T cell receptor beta chains were sequenced from one sample in a study of T cell clones after liver transplantation. The data were produced by immunoSEQ multiplex PCR, yet TCRdb's version contains in-frame clones alone and is incomplete. Of tens of thousands of clones listed, about two thirds are singletons. The sequencing used CD4+ T cells from blood, collected before liver transplant. The receptors derive from a human donor who received a liver transplant.

The V call is TRBV9, the J call TRBJ2-1; D gene uncertain. This CDR3 contains 14 residues. Looked up from germline, CDR1 is SGDLS and CDR2 is YYNGEE. Trimming stripped 0 bases from V and 4 bases from J, with 8 bases between. The chain's CDR3 is CASSVEALYNEQFF. The CDR3 DNA is TGTGCCAGCAGCGTAGAAGCACTATACAATGAGCAGTTCTTC.

The chain employs TRBV6-6 and TRBJ1-3; 7 nucleotides align to TRBD1. Trimming removed 2 bases from V and 5 bases from J; junction bases left unmatched: 9. The germline gives CDR1 MNHNY, CDR2 SVGAGI (reference sequence). The CDR3 runs to 16 residues. For the CDR3, the DNA is TGTGCCAGCAGTTACCCCGGGGACAGAGTGCGAAACACCATATATTTT. The encoded protein is CASSYPGDRVRNTIYF.

CDR3 DNA: TGTGCCAGCAGCTTGGGAGGCCAGCGGACAGATACGCAGTATTTT. Translating gives CASSLGGQRTDTQYF. This rearrangement joins TRBV7-2 to TRBJ2-3; weak D call: TRBD2 (6 bases). V was cut by 3 bases and J by 3 bases, with 13 bases left in between. This CDR3 contains 15 residues. Looked up from germline, CDR1 is SGHTA and CDR2 is FQGNSA.

This clone was counted only a few times. The genes are TRBV28 and TRBJ1-2, with D possibly being TRBD1 (5 bases). Germline CDR1 is MDHEN and CDR2 is SYDVKM. The CDR3 runs to 14 residues. Trimming removed 10 bases from V and 4 bases from J, with 19 bases in between. As DNA, the CDR3 is TGTGCCACCCGGCGTGGGGGGGATAGCTATGGCTACACCTTC. Amino acids: CATRRGGDSYGYTF.

This CDR3 is CASSKTGGSSYNSPLHF. CDR3 sequence (DNA): TGCGCCAGCAGCAAAACAGGGGGCAGCTCCTATAATTCACCCCTCCACTTT. The chain has TRBV4-1 and TRBJ1-6; 9 positions agree with TRBD1. This CDR3 region has 17 residues. V lost 5 bases and J lost 0; bases outside the gene matches: 5. Germline V CDR1 and CDR2: MGHRA, YSYEKL.

This clone appeared once. This chain uses TRBV28 with TRBJ2-7; 9 bases line up with TRBD2. From germline, CDR1 is MDHEN and CDR2 SYDVKM. Trimming at V came to 10 bases and at J to 2 bases, leaving 6 bases not matched to a gene. This CDR3 is built from 13 residues. In nucleotides, the CDR3 is TGTGCCATCAATGTAGCGGGGGCCTACGAGCAGTACTTC. It codes for CAINVAGAYEQYF.

The chain has TRBV2 and TRBJ2-5; 10 bases match TRBD1. In germline, CDR1 is SNHLY, CDR2 FYNNEI. Unmatched junction bases numbered 1, after V lost 5 bases and J lost 4 bases. This CDR3 comprises 13 residues. The CDR3 reads CASSRTGGETQYF. The CDR3 DNA follows: TGTGCCAGCAGTAGGACAGGGGGAGAGACCCAGTACTTC.

The chain couples TRBV6-1 to TRBJ2-7; TRBD2 aligns across 8 bases. CDR3 length: 14 amino acids. V trimming: 7 bases; J trimming: 4 bases; junction bases outside the gene matches: 9. The germline V gene has CDR1 MNHNS and CDR2 SASEGT. CDR3 region: CASTDTGLGYEQYF. For the CDR3, the DNA is TGTGCCAGCACTGACACGGGACTAGGGTACGAGCAGTACTTC.

V usage is TRBV28 and J usage is TRBJ2-2, with TRBD2 as a possible D gene (5 bases). V was cut by 11 bases and J by 4 bases, with 11 bases left in between. There are 12 residues in the CDR3. The germline gives CDR1 MDHEN, CDR2 SYDVKM. CDR3 sequence (DNA): TGTGCCTCCACTAGGTCCACCGGGGAGCTGTTTTTT. Its translation is CASTRSTGELFF.

V usage is TRBV5-4 and J usage is TRBJ2-3, with 13 bases matching TRBD2. Germline V lookup: CDR1 SGHNT, CDR2 YYREEE (reference sequence). Trimming took 4 bases from V and 2 from J; bases not matched to a gene: 7. There are 17 residues in the CDR3. The CDR3 loop reads CASSTGTSGGVTDTQYF. CDR3 DNA sequence: TGTGCCAGCAGCACCGGAACTAGCGGGGGGGTCACAGATACGCAGTATTTT.

In its sample, this clone was seen once. The chain couples TRBV2 to TRBJ2-2; D possibly corresponds to TRBD1 (6 bases). V lost 7 bases to trimming and J lost 0 bases, with 12 bases between them. The germline gives CDR1 SNHLY, CDR2 FYNNEI. The CDR3 contains 15 residues. The CDR3 DNA reads as TGTGCCAGCATAAGGGACATCGCGAACACCGGGGAGCTGTTTTTT. Protein sequence: CASIRDIANTGELFF.

This clone was seen ten or more times. This chain links TRBV4-1 with TRBJ2-7; TRBD1 matches at 9 bases. The CDR3 extends over 18 amino acids. Germline V lookup: CDR1 MGHRA, CDR2 YSYEKL. V was clipped by 0 bases and J by 4 bases; unmatched bases: 13. The CDR3 DNA sequence: TGCGCCAGCAGCCAAGACGCCGGCTTACAGGGGGCAAAGTACGAGCAGTACTTC. Protein sequence: CASSQDAGLQGAKYEQYF.

The chain employs TRBV7-2 and TRBJ1-4; 10 nucleotides align to TRBD1. In germline, CDR1 is SGHTA, CDR2 FQGNSA. V lost 4 bases, J lost 7 bases, and 3 bases stayed unmatched. The CDR3 sequence is 14 residues long. CDR3 coding DNA: TGTGCCAGCAGCTCGACAGGGGGCACTGAAAAACTGTTTTTT. This translates into CASSSTGGTEKLFF.

The chain links TRBV7-2 to TRBJ2-7, with 9 bases aligning to TRBD1. This CDR3 has 16 amino acids. V lost 2 bases to trimming and J lost 1 base; unmatched junction nucleotides: 6. Germline V gene sequence: CDR1 SGHTA, CDR2 FQGNSA. In nucleotides, the CDR3 is TGTGCCAGCAGCTTATTCGGGACAGGGACATCCTACGAGCAGTACTTC. Its translation is CASSLFGTGTSYEQYF. Full variable domain (rest looked up from reference TRBV7-2 and TRBJ2-7): GAGVSQSPSNKVTEKGKDVELRCDPISGHTALYWYRQSLGQGLEFLIYFQGNSAPDKSGLPSDRFSAERTGGSVSTLTIQRTQQEDSAVYLCASSLFGTGTSYEQYFGPGTRLTVT.

The gene calls are TRBV12-5 and TRBJ2-3, with TRBD2 as a possible D gene (6 bases). From germline, CDR1 is LGHNT and CDR2 FRNRAP. V lost 5 bases, J lost 2 bases, and 11 bases lay in between. The CDR3 consists of 14 residues. As DNA, the CDR3 is TGTGCTAGTGGTCGGGACTCTCACACAGATACGCAGTATTTT. Translating gives CASGRDSHTDTQYF.

This clone has only a few counts. The chain couples TRBV20-1 to TRBJ1-5; no definite D call. CDR1 and CDR2 from the germline V gene are DFQATT and SNEGSKA (reference sequence). The CDR3 runs to 11 residues. V lost 5 bases, J lost 4 bases, and 6 bases lay in between. The CDR3 sequence is CSAVANQPQHF. In nucleotides, the CDR3 is TGCAGTGCTGTGGCTAATCAGCCCCAGCATTTT.

This clone has only a few counts. The chain has TRBV7-3 and TRBJ1-6, with 9 nucleotides matching TRBD1. The CDR3 runs 15 residues. Looked up from germline, CDR1 is SGHTA and CDR2 is FQGTGA. The ends lost 4 bases at V and 9 bases at J; junction bases unmatched: 7. The CDR3 sequence: CASSSDRGRRSPLHF. The CDR3 DNA reads TGTGCCAGCAGCTCCGACAGGGGGAGACGTTCACCCCTCCACTTT.

The V call is TRBV28, the J call TRBJ1-5; 8 positions match TRBD1. The CDR3 totals 14 residues. The V and J ends lost 5 bases and 7 bases, in that order; junction bases with no gene match: 7. Germline V gene data show CDR1 as MDHEN and CDR2 as SYDVKM. CDR3 bases: TGTGCCAGCAGTCTCCCGACAGGGGACCAGCCCCAGCATTTT. Translating gives CASSLPTGDQPQHF.

This chain uses TRBV19 with TRBJ2-6; 11 bases are shared with TRBD1. The germline V gene has CDR1 LNHDA and CDR2 SQIVND (reference sequence). There are 17 residues in the CDR3. J was trimmed by 4 bases and V by 3 bases; bases with no gene match: 5. CDR3 in amino acids: CASSIGTGGLGANVLTF. CDR3 coding DNA: TGTGCCAGTAGTATTGGGACAGGGGGTCTCGGGGCCAACGTCCTGACTTTC.

The J gene is TRBJ2-4, the V gene TRBV28; 8 nucleotides agree with TRBD1. Germline CDR1 is MDHEN and CDR2 is SYDVKM. This CDR3 has 17 residues. J lost 0 bases, V lost 4 bases, and 8 bases had no gene match. The DNA for the CDR3 is TGTGCCAGCAGTTCCCGACAGGGGCAATTAGCCAAAAACATTCAGTACTTC. It yields the protein CASSSRQGQLAKNIQYF.

A few counts support this clone. The chain joins TRBV7-6 to TRBJ1-3; 7 nucleotides line up with TRBD1. The CDR3 loop spans 14 amino acids. Germline CDR1 reads SGHVS; CDR2 reads FNYEAQ. The V segment lost 4 bases and the J segment 2 bases; nucleotides outside the gene matches: 2. Here the CDR3 DNA reads TGTGCCAGCAGCTCAGACAGGGCTGGAAACACCATATATTTT. Protein product: CASSSDRAGNTIYF.

The chain employs TRBV19 and TRBJ2-5, with a tentative D call TRBD2 (5 bases). V lost 1 base to trimming and J lost 5 bases, with 23 bases between them. This CDR3 region has 18 residues. Germline V gene data show CDR1 as LNHDA and CDR2 as SQIVND (reference sequence). The CDR3 region has the DNA TGTGCCAGTAGTATAGCGCTGATCGGAGGAATCGAAGTCGAGACCCAGTACTTC. Translated: CASSIALIGGIEVETQYF.

This chain links TRBV7-9 with TRBJ1-2; possibly TRBD1 for D (5 bases). CDR1 and CDR2 (germline): SEHNR, FQNEAQ (reference sequence). CDR3 length: 16 amino acids. Between the trimmed V and J ends, which lost 3 bases and 3 bases, there was a span of 17 bases. The CDR3 loop reads CASSLDDSRVYYGYTF. CDR3 nucleotide sequence: TGTGCCAGCAGCTTGGATGACAGTCGGGTATACTATGGCTACACCTTC.

In DNA form, the CDR3 reads TGTGCCAGCAGGGCCCTGGAGGCAGGCGGCTACACCTTC. The encoded protein is CASRALEAGGYTF. The chain uses TRBV9 and TRBJ1-2; unclear D gene. Germline assignment: CDR1 SGDLS and CDR2 YYNGEE. There are 13 residues in the CDR3. Trimming cost V 5 bases and J 8 bases, with 16 bases left between them.

The chain uses TRBV28 and TRBJ1-1; D call uncertain. V was trimmed by 2 bases and J by 0 bases, leaving 10 bases between them. This CDR3 has 15 residues. From germline, CDR1 is MDHEN and CDR2 SYDVKM. The CDR3 region is CASSLGGRMNTEAFF. CDR3 DNA: TGTGCCAGCAGTTTAGGTGGCAGGATGAACACTGAAGCTTTCTTT.